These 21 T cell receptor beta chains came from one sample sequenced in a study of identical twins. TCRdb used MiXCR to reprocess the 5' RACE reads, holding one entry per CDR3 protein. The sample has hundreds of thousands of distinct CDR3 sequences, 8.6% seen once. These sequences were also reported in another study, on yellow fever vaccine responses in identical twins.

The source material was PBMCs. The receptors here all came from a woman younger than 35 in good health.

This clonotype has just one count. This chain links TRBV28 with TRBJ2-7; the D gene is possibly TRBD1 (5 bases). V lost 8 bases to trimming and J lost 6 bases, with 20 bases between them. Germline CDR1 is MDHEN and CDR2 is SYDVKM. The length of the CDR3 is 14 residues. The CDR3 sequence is CASYPDTLPREQYF. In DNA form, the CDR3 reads TGTGCCAGCTATCCGGACACACTCCCTCGCGAGCAGTACTTC.

CDR3 residues: CASSMMASGVGEQFF. CDR3 nucleotide sequence: TGTGCCAGTAGTATGATGGCTAGCGGAGTAGGGGAGCAGTTCTTC. This chain connects TRBV19 to TRBJ2-1; 7 nucleotides match TRBD2. Germline V gives CDR1 LNHDA, CDR2 SQIVND (reference sequence). CDR3 length: 15 amino acids. Trimming took 3 bases from V and 10 from J; bases not matched to a gene: 12.

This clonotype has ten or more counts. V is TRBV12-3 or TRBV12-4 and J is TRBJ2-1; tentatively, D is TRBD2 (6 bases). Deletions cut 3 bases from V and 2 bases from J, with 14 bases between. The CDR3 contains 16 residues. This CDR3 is CASSFITGVTYNEQFF. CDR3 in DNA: TGTGCCAGCAGTTTTATTACGGGAGTAACCTACAATGAGCAGTTCTTC.

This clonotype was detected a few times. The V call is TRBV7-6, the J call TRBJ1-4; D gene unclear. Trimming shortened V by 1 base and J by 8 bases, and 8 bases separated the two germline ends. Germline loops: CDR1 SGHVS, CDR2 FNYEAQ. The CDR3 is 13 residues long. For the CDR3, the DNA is TGTGCCAGCAGCTTAGGGAAAGGGGAAAAACTGTTTTTT. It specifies CASSLGKGEKLFF.

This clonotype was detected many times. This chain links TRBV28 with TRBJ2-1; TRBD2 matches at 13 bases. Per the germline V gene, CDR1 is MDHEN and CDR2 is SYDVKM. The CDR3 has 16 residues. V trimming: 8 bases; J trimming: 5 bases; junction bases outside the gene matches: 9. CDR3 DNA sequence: TGTGCCAGCCCTCCCTCGGGACTAGCGGGAAACAATGAGCAGTTCTTC. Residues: CASPPSGLAGNNEQFF.

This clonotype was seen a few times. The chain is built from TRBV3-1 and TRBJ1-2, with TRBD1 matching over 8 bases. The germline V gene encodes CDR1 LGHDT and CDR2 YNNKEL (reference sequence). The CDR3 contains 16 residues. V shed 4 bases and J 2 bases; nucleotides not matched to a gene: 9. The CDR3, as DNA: TGTGCCAGCAGCCGGACCGGACAGGGCCTCAACTATGGCTACACCTTC. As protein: CASSRTGQGLNYGYTF.

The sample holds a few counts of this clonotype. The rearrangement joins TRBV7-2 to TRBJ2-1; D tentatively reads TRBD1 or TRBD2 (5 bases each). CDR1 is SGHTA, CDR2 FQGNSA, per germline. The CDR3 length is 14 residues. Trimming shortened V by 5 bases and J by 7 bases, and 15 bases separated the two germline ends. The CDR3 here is CASSPGGGLNEQFF. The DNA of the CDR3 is TGTGCCAGCAGCCCAGGTGGGGGTTTGAATGAGCAGTTCTTC.

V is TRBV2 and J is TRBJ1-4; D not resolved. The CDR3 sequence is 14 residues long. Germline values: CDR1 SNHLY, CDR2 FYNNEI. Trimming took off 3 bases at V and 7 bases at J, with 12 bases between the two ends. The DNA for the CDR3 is TGTGCCAGCAGTGAGAAGGGATGGGGTGAAAAACTGTTTTTT. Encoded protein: CASSEKGWGEKLFF.

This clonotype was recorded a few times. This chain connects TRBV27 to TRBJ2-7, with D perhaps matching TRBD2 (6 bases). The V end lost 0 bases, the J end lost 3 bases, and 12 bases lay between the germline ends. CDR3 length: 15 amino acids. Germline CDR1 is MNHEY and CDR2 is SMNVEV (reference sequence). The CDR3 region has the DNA TGTGCCAGCAGTTTATCAACAGGAGGGTACTACGAGCAGTACTTC. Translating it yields CASSLSTGGYYEQYF.

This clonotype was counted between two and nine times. The CDR3 nucleotides read TGTGCCAGCAGCTATGGACTAGCGGGTAAGAATGAGCAGTTCTTC. As protein: CASSYGLAGKNEQFF. The V call is TRBV7-2, the J call TRBJ2-1; TRBD2 agrees at 11 bases. Per germline, CDR1 SGHTA and CDR2 FQGNSA. V trimming: 4 bases; J trimming: 7 bases; junction bases outside the gene matches: 6. The length of the CDR3 is 15 residues.

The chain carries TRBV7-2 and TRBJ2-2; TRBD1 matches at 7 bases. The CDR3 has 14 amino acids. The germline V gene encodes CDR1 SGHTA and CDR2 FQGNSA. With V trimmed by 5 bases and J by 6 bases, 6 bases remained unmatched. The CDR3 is CASSPWDSAGELFF. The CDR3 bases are TGTGCCAGCAGCCCTTGGGACAGCGCCGGGGAGCTGTTTTTT.

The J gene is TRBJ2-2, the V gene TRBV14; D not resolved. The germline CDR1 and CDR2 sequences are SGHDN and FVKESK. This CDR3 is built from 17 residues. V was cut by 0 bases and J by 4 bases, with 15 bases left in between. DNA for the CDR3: TGTGCCAGCAGCCAAGAGCGTGCTAGAGGCGGCACCGGGGAGCTGTTTTTT. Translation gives CASSQERARGGTGELFF. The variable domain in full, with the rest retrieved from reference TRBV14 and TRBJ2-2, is EAGVTQFPSHSVIEKGQTVTLRCDPISGHDNLYWYRRVMGKEIKFLLHFVKESKQDESGMPNNRFLAERTGGTYSTLKVQPAELEDSGVYFCASSQERARGGTGELFFGEGSRLTVL.

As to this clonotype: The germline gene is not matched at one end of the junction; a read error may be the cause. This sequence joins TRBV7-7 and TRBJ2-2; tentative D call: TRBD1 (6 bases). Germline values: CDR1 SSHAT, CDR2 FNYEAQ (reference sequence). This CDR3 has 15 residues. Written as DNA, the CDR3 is TGTGCTAGCAGCTTAGACCTCCCAGGGGCCGGGGAGCTGTTTTTT. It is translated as CASSLDLPGAGELFF.

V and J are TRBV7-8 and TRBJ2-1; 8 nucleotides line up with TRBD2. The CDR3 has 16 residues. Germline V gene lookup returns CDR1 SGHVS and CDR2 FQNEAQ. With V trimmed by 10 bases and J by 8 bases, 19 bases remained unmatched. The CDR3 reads CATSELAVGDFYEQFF. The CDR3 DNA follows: TGTGCCACGAGTGAACTAGCGGTGGGAGATTTCTATGAGCAGTTCTTC.

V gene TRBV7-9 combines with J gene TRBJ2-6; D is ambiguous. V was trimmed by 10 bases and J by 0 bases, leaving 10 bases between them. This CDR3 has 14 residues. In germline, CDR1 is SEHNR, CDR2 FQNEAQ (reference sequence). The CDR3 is CATDQFSGANVLTF. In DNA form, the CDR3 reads TGTGCCACCGACCAGTTCTCTGGGGCCAACGTCCTGACTTTC.

The CDR3 DNA sequence: TGCGCCAGCAGCGATCCCGGGACGCCTGGCTACACCTTC. It codes for CASSDPGTPGYTF. This chain connects TRBV5-1 to TRBJ1-2, with a weak D call TRBD1 (5 bases). CDR1 is SGHRS and CDR2 is YFSETQ in the germline V gene. Trimming removed 4 bases at V and 7 bases at J, with 14 bases between. The CDR3 contains 13 residues.

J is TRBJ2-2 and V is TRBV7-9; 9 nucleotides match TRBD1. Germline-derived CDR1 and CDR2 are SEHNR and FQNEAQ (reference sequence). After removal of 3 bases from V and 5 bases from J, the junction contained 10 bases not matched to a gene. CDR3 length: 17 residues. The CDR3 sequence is CASSFGTGTGTTGELFF. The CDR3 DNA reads TGTGCCAGCAGCTTCGGTACCGGGACAGGGACAACCGGGGAGCTGTTTTTT.

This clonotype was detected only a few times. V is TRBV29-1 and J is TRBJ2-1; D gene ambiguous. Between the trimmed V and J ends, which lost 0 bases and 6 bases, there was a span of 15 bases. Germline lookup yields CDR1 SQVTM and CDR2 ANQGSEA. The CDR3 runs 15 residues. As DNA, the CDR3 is TGCAGCGTTGAAGATTTCGCATTGACGCTCAATGAGCAGTTCTTC. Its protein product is CSVEDFALTLNEQFF.

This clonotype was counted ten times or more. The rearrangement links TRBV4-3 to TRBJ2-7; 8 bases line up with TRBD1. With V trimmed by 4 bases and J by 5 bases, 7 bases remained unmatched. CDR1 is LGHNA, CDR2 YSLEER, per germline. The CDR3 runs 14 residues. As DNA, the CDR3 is TGCGCCAGCAGCCCCCAGTTACAGGGGGACGAGCAGTACTTC. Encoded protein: CASSPQLQGDEQYF.

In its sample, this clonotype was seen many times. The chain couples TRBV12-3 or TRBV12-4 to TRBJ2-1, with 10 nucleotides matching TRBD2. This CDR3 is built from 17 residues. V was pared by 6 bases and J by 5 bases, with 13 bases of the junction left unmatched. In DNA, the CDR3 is TGTGCCAGCAGCTCTACTAGCGGGATAGGGCTGAACAATGAGCAGTTCTTC. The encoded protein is CASSSTSGIGLNNEQFF.

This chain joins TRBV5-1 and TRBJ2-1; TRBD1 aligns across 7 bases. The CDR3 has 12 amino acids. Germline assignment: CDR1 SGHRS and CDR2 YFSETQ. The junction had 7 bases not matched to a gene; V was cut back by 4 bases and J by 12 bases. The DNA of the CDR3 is TGCGCCAGCAGCGTAACAGGGGTTTGGCAGTTCTTC. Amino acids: CASSVTGVWQFF.